One and the same sample provided the 2 T cell receptor beta chains below, sequenced in a study of T cells in Graves' hyperthyroidism and ophthalmopathy (dated by TCRdb to between 2018 and 2020). The library came from multiplex PCR. TCRdb records Illumina HiSeq 2000 as the sequencer. The TCR beta CDR3 regions were amplified from RNA transcripts. For the first round of RT-PCR on the TCR CDR3, the HTBI primer set was used together with the Qiagen OneStep RT-PCR kit. In-frame beta chains were kept once TCRdb had trimmed the public reads at Q25 with fastp and called clones with MiXCR. Each CDR3 protein appears once, grouped with its most common genes and DNA. In all, the sample holds about 500,000 distinct CDR3 sequences, and approximately 16% of those were seen once. In total, the top ten clones hold about 31% of the sample. Sequencing was done on a sample of blood. The origin of the receptors is a woman in her twenties or thirties with Graves' ophthalmopathy.

The V gene is TRBV2, the J gene TRBJ2-7; 8 positions match TRBD1. Unmatched junction bases numbered 15, after V lost 8 bases and J lost 9 bases. Germline V gene lookup returns CDR1 SNHLY and CDR2 FYNNEI. The CDR3 is made up of 14 amino acids. In DNA form, the CDR3 reads TGTGCCAGCCAAAGGACAGGGCTGAGTGATCGGCAGTACTTC. Residues: CASQRTGLSDRQYF.

The chain couples TRBV28 to TRBJ1-5; D is undetermined. CDR1 and CDR2 (germline): MDHEN, SYDVKM. This CDR3 has 15 amino acids. V was shortened by 5 bases and J by 2 bases, with 13 bases between the two germline ends. CDR3 in DNA: TGTGCCAGCAGTCAAACAGCCTGGGGCAATCAGCCCCAGCATTTT. It specifies CASSQTAWGNQPQHF.